This entry concerns a single T cell receptor beta chain. Its antigen is still unknown. Via the markers CD45RO/CCR7/CD25/CD127/CD95/CD27, stem cell-like memory, regulatory, central memory and naive CD4+ cells were sorted. Sequenced material consisted of expressed TCRB transcripts (all of the isolated RNA was reverse transcribed). Measured with immunoSEQ multiplex PCR; TCRdb has only the in-frame clones, and not every one. The sample has approximately 470,000 clones; about 30% are singletons. This sample is part of a study of beta chain features in type 1 diabetes. Germline assignment: CDR1 SGHTA and CDR2 FQGNSA. This CDR3 contains 15 residues. Trimming shortened V by 6 bases and J by 2 bases, and 16 bases separated the two germline ends. Study outcomes and limitations: An over-representation of cells with high TCR expression could result from cDNA sequencing.

The TCR originated in a man between 18 and 35 years old in good health. The J gene is TRBJ1-1, the V gene TRBV7-2; possibly TRBD1 for D (6 bases). The specimen was naive CD4+ T cells from blood. The DNA of the CDR3 is TGTGCCAGCAGTTTCAAAACACAGGGAAACACTGAAGCTTTCTTT. Translated: CASSFKTQGNTEAFF.